What follows are 27 T cell receptor beta chains derived from one specimen sequenced in a study of blood T cells in healthy people across ages. With a J-beta primer mix and a sample-barcoded 5' primer, a second PCR ran about 7 to 12 cycles. From the 5' RACE reads, TCRdb called clonotypes with MiXCR, one entry per CDR3 protein. The repertoire includes some 850,000 distinct CDR3 sequences, roughly 25% of them detected once, and 3% sits in the top ten. This sample was also put to use in a study of T cells of mothers and their children.

The sample was blood. Receptors originate from a boy between 10 and 17 years old in good health.

The chain joins TRBV12-3 or TRBV12-4 to TRBJ1-2; 10 nucleotides agree with TRBD1. This CDR3 comprises 16 residues. Trimming at V came to 6 bases and at J to 7 bases, leaving 14 bases not matched to a gene. The CDR3 DNA sequence: TGTGCCAGCAGCCACCCGGGACAGGGGATGAGGGCTGGCTACACCTTC. Translation: CASSHPGQGMRAGYTF.

This chain links TRBV20-1 with TRBJ2-7; tentatively, D is TRBD2 (5 bases). The germline CDR1 and CDR2 sequences are DFQATT and SNEGSKA (reference sequence). The CDR3 consists of 11 residues. Trimming cost V 6 bases and J 6 bases, with 12 bases left between them. The CDR3 nucleotides are TGCAGTGCCTCACGGGGTATCGAGCAGTACTTC. Translating gives CSASRGIEQYF.

This CDR3 is CASSVGGAGAEETQYF. The CDR3 region has the DNA TGTGCCAGCAGCGTAGGTGGTGCGGGAGCCGAGGAGACCCAGTACTTC. This chain connects TRBV9 to TRBJ2-5; the match to TRBD2 covers 7 bases. This CDR3 has 16 amino acids. The V segment lost 0 bases and the J segment 5 bases; nucleotides outside the gene matches: 10. Germline V gives CDR1 SGDLS, CDR2 YYNGEE.

This clonotype was seen a few times. This chain joins TRBV5-1 and TRBJ2-3, with 8 nucleotides matching TRBD1. V shed 3 bases, J shed 2 bases, and the junction held 14 bases outside the gene matches. The CDR3 runs to 18 residues. Germline assignment: CDR1 SGHRS and CDR2 YFSETQ. DNA of the CDR3: TGCGCCAGCAGCTCGTTCCCCCAACGACAGGGGACCACAGATACGCAGTATTTT. It codes for CASSSFPQRQGTTDTQYF.

This chain uses TRBV5-4 with TRBJ2-2; 9 bases map to TRBD1. CDR1 SGHNT and CDR2 YYREEE come from the germline V gene (reference sequence). The V and J ends lost 0 bases and 6 bases, in that order; junction bases with no gene match: 3. This CDR3 has 15 residues. CDR3 in DNA: TGTGCCAGCAGCTTGGGGACAGGGGATTCCGGGGAGCTGTTTTTT. Residues: CASSLGTGDSGELFF.

There are a few counts of this clonotype. This chain connects TRBV4-2 to TRBJ2-5, with 8 bases that match TRBD2. Germline-derived CDR1 and CDR2 are LGHNA and YNFKEQ. This CDR3 spans 17 amino acids. Trimming removed 2 bases from V and 4 bases from J; junction bases left unmatched: 12. The CDR3 nucleotides read TGTGCCAGCAGCCAATCTAAGTCGGGGGGGCGGGTAGAGACCCAGTACTTC. It yields the protein CASSQSKSGGRVETQYF.

In DNA form, the CDR3 reads TGCGCCAGCAGCTTCTCAGGGACAGGTGCCAATGAGCAGTTCTTC. Residues: CASSFSGTGANEQFF. This sequence joins TRBV5-1 and TRBJ2-5; 8 bases agree with TRBD1. The DNA end lines up better with TRBJ2-1; the J call may be wrong. Germline CDR1 reads SGHRS; CDR2 reads YFSETQ. The CDR3 spans 15 residues.

The chain carries TRBV28 and TRBJ2-7; 8 bases are shared with TRBD2. The CDR3 runs 14 residues. CDR1 is MDHEN and CDR2 is SYDVKM in the germline V gene. Trimming removed 11 bases from V and 0 bases from J; junction bases left unmatched: 9. CDR3: CAVIGGVSSYEQYF. The CDR3 bases are TGTGCCGTCATCGGGGGGGTGAGCTCCTACGAGCAGTACTTC.

A few counts support this clonotype. The CDR3, as DNA: TGCAGTGCCCTCCCGGACAGGGGTCCCCTCTCCTACGAGCAGTACTTC. Its protein product is CSALPDRGPLSYEQYF. V gene TRBV20-1 combines with J gene TRBJ2-7; 9 positions match TRBD1. The germline V gene has CDR1 DFQATT and CDR2 SNEGSKA (reference sequence). The V segment lost 6 bases and the J segment 0 bases; nucleotides outside the gene matches: 12. The CDR3 sequence is 16 residues long.

V and J are TRBV7-9 and TRBJ2-1; D not certain. The CDR3 has 14 residues. In germline, CDR1 is SEHNR, CDR2 FQNEAQ (reference sequence). V was cut by 2 bases and J by 2 bases, with 7 bases left in between. The CDR3 nucleotides are TGTGCCAGCAGCTTAATGAGGCCCTACAATGAGCAGTTCTTC. This gives the protein CASSLMRPYNEQFF.

This clonotype was found many times. The chain recombines TRBV4-2 with TRBJ2-5; D assignment may be TRBD1 or TRBD2 (5 bases each). Looked up from germline, CDR1 is LGHNA and CDR2 is YNFKEQ. The V end lost 0 bases, the J end lost 2 bases, and 7 bases lay between the germline ends. The CDR3 consists of 14 residues. CDR3 nucleotides: TGTGCCAGCAGCCAAGAGGGGGTTCAAGAGACCCAGTACTTC. This gives the protein CASSQEGVQETQYF.

This CDR3 is CSGTAPGQGNYGYTF. CDR3 bases: TGCAGTGGTACCGCCCCCGGACAGGGGAACTATGGCTACACCTTC. V usage is TRBV20-1 and J usage is TRBJ1-2; 9 bases align to TRBD1. CDR3 length: 15 amino acids. V was pared by 7 bases and J by 2 bases, with 11 bases of the junction left unmatched. The germline V gene encodes CDR1 DFQATT and CDR2 SNEGSKA (reference sequence).

The chain joins TRBV15 to TRBJ1-4; no clear D gene. The CDR3 extends over 13 amino acids. Germline-derived CDR1 and CDR2 are LNHNV and YYDKDF (reference sequence). Trimming left V 3 bases short and J 5 bases short, with 7 bases between. The chain's CDR3 is CATSSTDNEKLFF. Here the CDR3 DNA reads TGTGCCACCAGCAGCACAGACAATGAAAAACTGTTTTTT.

V is TRBV7-6 and J is TRBJ2-7; 7 positions agree with TRBD2. The junction had 6 bases not matched to a gene; V was cut back by 0 bases and J by 4 bases. CDR1 is SGHVS, CDR2 FNYEAQ, per germline. The CDR3 covers 15 residues. This CDR3 is CASSLAVAGEYEQYF. For the CDR3, the DNA is TGTGCCAGCAGCTTAGCGGTGGCGGGGGAATACGAGCAGTACTTC.

This clonotype was seen a handful of times. This rearrangement joins TRBV7-9 to TRBJ2-7; TRBD2 matches at 7 bases. This CDR3 contains 17 residues. Germline CDR1 is SEHNR and CDR2 is FQNEAQ (reference sequence). V trimming: 5 bases; J trimming: 2 bases; junction bases outside the gene matches: 15. This CDR3 reads CASSPSPRAGVAYEQYF. The CDR3, as DNA: TGTGCCAGCAGCCCAAGCCCTAGGGCGGGGGTCGCCTACGAGCAGTACTTC.

The chain has TRBV5-1 and TRBJ1-4; possible D gene TRBD1, 5 bases. The CDR3 spans 13 residues. V shed 2 bases and J shed 10 bases, with 12 bases lying between them. Looked up from germline, CDR1 is SGHRS and CDR2 is YFSETQ. The CDR3 DNA sequence: TGCGCCAGCAGCTTCGGGGACGGCGGAAAACTGTTTTTT. Its translation: CASSFGDGGKLFF. The variable domain in full, completed from reference TRBV5-1 and TRBJ1-4, reads KAGVTQTPRYLIKTRGQQVTLSCSPISGHRSVSWYQQTPGQGLQFLFEYFSETQRNKGNFPGRFSGRQFSNSRSEMNVSTLELGDSALYLCASSFGDGGKLFFGSGTQLSVL.

This chain connects TRBV12-3 or TRBV12-4 to TRBJ2-7; D may correspond to TRBD1 or TRBD2 (5 bases each). The CDR3 sequence is 15 residues long. V lost 4 bases and J lost 2, with 15 bases in between. This chain's CDR3 is CASSSGTRRTYEQYF. CDR3 in DNA: TGTGCCAGCAGTTCCGGGACCCGACGTACCTACGAGCAGTACTTC.

This rearrangement joins TRBV5-1 to TRBJ2-5; D may correspond to TRBD1 or TRBD2 (5 bases each). V lost 3 bases to trimming and J lost 7 bases, with 10 bases between them. This CDR3 is 12 amino acids long. Germline assignment: CDR1 SGHRS and CDR2 YFSETQ. The CDR3 loop is CASSWDGSTQYF. Written as DNA, the CDR3 is TGCGCCAGCAGCTGGGACGGCTCGACCCAGTACTTC.

In this sample, this clonotype turned up many times. This chain uses TRBV7-2 with TRBJ2-5; D is possibly TRBD2 (5 bases). The CDR3 spans 13 residues. The V end was cut by 1 base, the J end by 9 bases, with 12 bases between. Germline V gene sequence: CDR1 SGHTA, CDR2 FQGNSA. CDR3 loop: CASSLGDVRAQYF. In DNA form, the CDR3 reads TGTGCCAGCAGCTTAGGGGATGTGCGGGCCCAGTACTTC.

The chain combines TRBV24-1 with TRBJ1-5, with 7 nucleotides matching TRBD1. Germline V gene lookup returns CDR1 KGHDR and CDR2 SFDVKD. The V and J ends lost 7 bases and 0 bases, in that order; junction bases with no gene match: 2. This CDR3 region has 14 residues. The CDR3 DNA reads TGTGCCACCAGCGACAGGGTTAGCAATCAGCCCCAGCATTTT. It yields the protein CATSDRVSNQPQHF.

The chain uses TRBV9 and TRBJ2-3; 7 bases are a match to TRBD2. Looked up from germline, CDR1 is SGDLS and CDR2 is YYNGEE. V gave up 0 bases and J gave up 2 bases; unmatched junction bases: 6. The CDR3 length is 16 residues. CDR3 DNA: TGTGCCAGCAGCGTAGCGGAGCGGGGCTTCACAGATACGCAGTATTTT. Translated: CASSVAERGFTDTQYF.

The chain couples TRBV7-3 to TRBJ2-1; 10 bases fit TRBD2. The J call could be wrong; TRBJ2-4 is a better fit for the DNA end. Germline CDR1 SGHTA, CDR2 FQGTGA. This CDR3 has 15 residues. The CDR3 loop is CASSHGAASGGHQYF. The CDR3 bases are TGTGCCAGCAGCCATGGAGCGGCTAGCGGGGGCCATCAGTACTTC.

V usage is TRBV29-1 and J usage is TRBJ2-5; 7 nucleotides match TRBD2. The J call could be wrong; TRBJ2-7 is a better fit for the DNA end. The germline V gene has CDR1 SQVTM and CDR2 ANQGSEA. This CDR3 is built from 12 residues. DNA for the CDR3: TGCAGCGTTGCTAGCGGAAAATACGAGCAGTACTTC. It encodes CSVASGKYEQYF.

In this sample, this clonotype turned up a few times. The chain couples TRBV7-2 to TRBJ2-5, with 10 nucleotides matching TRBD2. The J call may be mistaken, given a closer DNA end match to TRBJ2-7. Per germline, CDR1 SGHTA and CDR2 FQGNSA. CDR3 length: 17 amino acids. The CDR3 is CASQRLAGAQYSYEQYF. CDR3 DNA sequence: TGTGCCAGCCAGAGGCTAGCGGGGGCTCAATACTCCTACGAGCAGTACTTC.

This clonotype was observed at least ten times. The chain is built from TRBV6-1 and TRBJ2-1, with D maybe TRBD1 (6 bases). Trimming shortened V by 2 bases and J by 6 bases, and 11 bases separated the two germline ends. This CDR3 has 14 amino acids. Germline V gene lookup returns CDR1 MNHNS and CDR2 SASEGT. The CDR3 loop is CASSELGQSNEQFF. As DNA, the CDR3 is TGTGCCAGCAGTGAATTAGGACAGAGCAATGAGCAGTTCTTC.

This clonotype has just a few counts. A much larger clone lies one base from this, so it may be a read error. This is likely a read error, given that the CDR3 carries no conserved phenylalanine or tryptophan at its end. The rearrangement links TRBV25-1 to TRBJ2-1; 9 bases align to TRBD1. The J call is in doubt because the DNA end fits TRBJ2-7 better. CDR3 size: 15 residues. Germline lookup yields CDR1 MGHDK and CDR2 SYGVNS. This CDR3 reads CASSPWGTGFSEQYL. CDR3 nucleotide sequence: TGTGCCAGCAGTCCCTGGGGGACAGGGTTCAGCGAGCAGTACCTC.

The sample holds a few counts of this clonotype. The genes are TRBV12-3 or TRBV12-4 and TRBJ2-7; 9 bases line up with TRBD1. V shed 5 bases, J shed 11 bases, and the junction held 7 bases outside the gene matches. The CDR3 covers 12 residues. The CDR3: CASSPYGDREYF. Here the CDR3 DNA reads TGTGCCAGCAGTCCCTATGGGGACAGGGAGTACTTC.